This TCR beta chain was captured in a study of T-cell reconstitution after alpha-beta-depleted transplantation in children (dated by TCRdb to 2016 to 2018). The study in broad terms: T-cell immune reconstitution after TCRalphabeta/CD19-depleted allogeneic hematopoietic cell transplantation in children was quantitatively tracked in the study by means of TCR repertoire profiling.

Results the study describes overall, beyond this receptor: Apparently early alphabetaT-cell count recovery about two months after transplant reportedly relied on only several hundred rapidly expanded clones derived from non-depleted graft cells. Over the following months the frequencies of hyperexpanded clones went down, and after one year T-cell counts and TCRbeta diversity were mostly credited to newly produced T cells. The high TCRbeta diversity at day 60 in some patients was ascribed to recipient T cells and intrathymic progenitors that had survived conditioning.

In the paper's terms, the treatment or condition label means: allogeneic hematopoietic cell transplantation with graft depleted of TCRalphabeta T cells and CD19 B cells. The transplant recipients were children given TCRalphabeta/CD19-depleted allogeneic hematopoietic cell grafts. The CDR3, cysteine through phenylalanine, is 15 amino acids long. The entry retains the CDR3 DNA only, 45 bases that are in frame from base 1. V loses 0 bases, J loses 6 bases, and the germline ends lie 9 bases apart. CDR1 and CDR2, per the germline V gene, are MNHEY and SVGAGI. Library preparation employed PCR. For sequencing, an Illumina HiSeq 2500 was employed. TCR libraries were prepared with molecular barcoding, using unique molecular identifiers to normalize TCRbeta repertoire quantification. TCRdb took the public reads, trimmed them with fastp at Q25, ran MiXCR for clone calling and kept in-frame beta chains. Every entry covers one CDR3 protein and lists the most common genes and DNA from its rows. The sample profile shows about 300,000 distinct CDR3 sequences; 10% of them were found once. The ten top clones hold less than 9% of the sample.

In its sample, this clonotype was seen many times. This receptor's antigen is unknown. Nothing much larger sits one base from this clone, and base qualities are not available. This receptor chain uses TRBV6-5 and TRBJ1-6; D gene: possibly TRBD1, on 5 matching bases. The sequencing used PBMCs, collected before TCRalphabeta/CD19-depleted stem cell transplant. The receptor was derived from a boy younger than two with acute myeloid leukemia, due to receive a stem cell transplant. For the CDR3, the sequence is CASSYSAGTNSPLHF. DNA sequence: TGTGCCAGCAGTTACTCGGCAGGGACTAATTCACCCCTCCACTTT.